This note documents a single T cell receptor (beta chain) sequence. The antigen is undetermined. The CDR3 consists of 16 residues. Germline lookup yields CDR1 KGHSH and CDR2 LQKENI. V gave up 3 bases and J gave up 5 bases; unmatched junction bases: 12. The sample belongs to a study of CD8 T cells in ankylosing spondylitis. General study findings and limits: Researchers report that disease-linked clones proved CD8+ and relatively rare in peripheral blood. A TCR beta motif of under ten highly homologous variants appeared characteristic of ankylosing spondylitis blood. Significant enrichment of disease-linked clones was reportedly seen in matched ankylosing spondylitis synovial fluid.

As the method for making TCR beta libraries, quantitative 5'-RACE with molecular barcodes was used. TCRdb fed the 5' RACE reads into MiXCR, producing one record per CDR3 protein. The sample comprises 290,000 or so distinct CDR3 sequences, 20% to 25% of which are singletons, and about 3.7% rests with the top ten. Sample: blood, either unsorted or a sorted T cell fraction (not recorded which). The receptor was isolated from a female donor with ankylosing spondylitis or in good health (not recorded which). The chain couples TRBV18 to TRBJ1-2, with 7 bases lining up with TRBD1. In DNA, the CDR3 is TGTGCCAGCTCACCGCCCCTGGACAGGAGCTCATATGGCTACACCTTC. It specifies CASSPPLDRSSYGYTF. The full variable domain, its missing parts supplied by reference TRBV18 and TRBJ1-2, is NAGVMQNPRHLVRRRGQEARLRCSPMKGHSHVYWYRQLPEEGLKFMVYLQKENIIDESGMPKERFSAEFPKEGPSILRIQQVVRGDSAAYFCASSPPLDRSSYGYTFGSGTRLTVV.